Following are 20 T cell receptor beta chains from one sample sequenced in a study of T-cell reconstitution after alpha-beta-depleted transplantation in children. A library of TCRbeta sequences, prepared with unique molecular identifiers, was generated. TCRdb called the PCR reads again in MiXCR, with one record for every CDR3 protein. This table has around 580,000 distinct CDR3 sequences, 23% appearing once. The sample here was PBMCs, mostly from graft donor cells, taken 360 days after TCRalphabeta/CD19-depleted stem cell transplant. Source of these receptors: a boy less than two years old who had a stem cell transplant for acute myeloid leukemia, so the T cells may come from the graft donor.

This clonotype was picked up a small number of times. As DNA, the CDR3 is TGCAGCGTTGAACAAGGTGGTTTTGGCTACACCTTC. Its protein product is CSVEQGGFGYTF. The chain uses TRBV29-1 and TRBJ1-2; no firm D call. Germline loops: CDR1 SQVTM, CDR2 ANQGSEA. V was pared by 2 bases and J by 7 bases, with 11 bases between. The CDR3 spans 12 residues.

This rearrangement joins TRBV6-5 to TRBJ2-7; no definite D call. V gave up 0 bases and J gave up 3 bases, with 12 bases separating them. The length of the CDR3 is 15 residues. CDR1 and CDR2 (germline): MNHEY, SVGAGI. The CDR3 DNA reads TGTGCCAGCAGTTACTCTCAGGATTCGGTCTACGAGCAGTACTTC. Its protein is CASSYSQDSVYEQYF.

This clonotype has a handful of counts. V is TRBV20-1 and J is TRBJ2-5; 9 nucleotides line up with TRBD1. This CDR3 is built from 14 residues. Germline values: CDR1 DFQATT, CDR2 SNEGSKA (reference sequence). Trimming took 0 bases from V and 4 from J; bases not matched to a gene: 3. CDR3 sequence reads: CSARDGTGRETQYF. The CDR3 DNA is TGCAGTGCTAGAGATGGGACAGGGAGAGAGACCCAGTACTTC.

The V gene is TRBV21-1, the J gene TRBJ2-1; the table gives TRBD2 as D, unverified against the DNA. TRBV21-1 is classified as a pseudogene. This CDR3 has 9 amino acids. CDR3 nucleotides: TGTGCCGTAAGGAGGGAGCAGTTCTTC. Amino acids: CAVRREQFF.

V gene TRBV20-1 combines with J gene TRBJ2-1; 11 bases map to TRBD2. CDR3 length: 20 amino acids. Germline loops: CDR1 DFQATT, CDR2 SNEGSKA (reference sequence). J lost 0 bases, V lost 0 bases, and 13 bases had no gene match. The CDR3 coding sequence is TGCAGTGCTAGAGATCATTTAGCGGGGGGGCTTGGGGGCTCCTACAATGAGCAGTTCTTC. Translated: CSARDHLAGGLGGSYNEQFF.

This clonotype was detected only a few times. The chain links TRBV20-1 to TRBJ1-5; no definite D call. CDR3 length: 13 amino acids. Per germline, CDR1 DFQATT and CDR2 SNEGSKA (reference sequence). Trimming took 5 bases from V and 3 from J, leaving 11 bases between them. CDR3 sequence reads: CSAADQTNQPQHF. CDR3 coding DNA: TGCAGTGCTGCAGACCAGACCAATCAGCCCCAGCATTTT.

This clonotype was seen only a few times. The V call is TRBV27, the J call TRBJ1-4, with D possibly TRBD1 on 6 matching bases. Per germline, CDR1 MNHEY and CDR2 SMNVEV (reference sequence). V lost 5 bases, J lost 3 bases, and 19 bases lay in between. This CDR3 region has 17 residues. The CDR3 loop is CASSPLGPGAANEKLFF. In DNA form, the CDR3 reads TGTGCCAGCAGTCCCCTAGGCCCAGGGGCCGCTAATGAAAAACTGTTTTTT.

The gene calls are TRBV20-1 and TRBJ2-6, with no clear D. Trimming left V 5 bases short and J 4 bases short, with 12 bases between. Germline assignment: CDR1 DFQATT and CDR2 SNEGSKA (reference sequence). The CDR3 runs to 14 residues. The CDR3 DNA reads TGCAGTGCTTCTCACGGCACCGGGGCCAACGTCCTGACTTTC. Its translation is CSASHGTGANVLTF.

This clonotype showed up many times. The gene calls are TRBV21-1 and TRBJ2-7; the table's D call of TRBD1 was not tested on the DNA. TRBV21-1 is listed as a pseudogene. This CDR3 has 15 amino acids. The CDR3 nucleotides are TGTGCCAGCAGCGAACGAACGGGAATTACCTACGAGCAGTACGTC. Translated: CASSERTGITYEQYV.

This sequence joins TRBV9 and TRBJ1-1; D unresolved. The CDR3 runs 13 residues. CDR1 and CDR2 from the germline V gene are SGDLS and YYNGEE. Between the trimmed V and J ends, which lost 3 bases and 1 base, there was a span of 7 bases. CDR3 residues: CASSASPNTEAFF. As DNA, the CDR3 is TGTGCCAGCAGCGCTTCACCGAACACTGAAGCTTTCTTT. Drawing the rest from reference TRBV9 and TRBJ1-1, the complete variable domain is DSGVTQTPKHLITATGQRVTLRCSPRSGDLSVYWYQQSLDQGLQFLIQYYNGEERAKGNILERFSAQQFPDLHSELNLSSLELGDSALYFCASSASPNTEAFFGQGTRLTVV.

This rearrangement joins TRBV6-5 to TRBJ2-5, with D perhaps TRBD2 (5 bases). Trimming stripped 6 bases from V and 7 bases from J, with 9 bases between. The CDR3 spans 11 residues. From germline, CDR1 is MNHEY and CDR2 SVGAGI. CDR3 loop: CASRRERTQYF. The CDR3 DNA sequence: TGTGCCAGCAGAAGGGAGCGGACCCAGTACTTC.

A few counts support this clonotype. The J gene is TRBJ1-1, the V gene TRBV12-3 or TRBV12-4; D remains unclear. V lost 5 bases and J lost 3, with 10 bases in between. The CDR3 is made up of 13 amino acids. The CDR3 DNA follows: TGTGCCAGCAGTAGCAGGTTTTACACTGAAGCTTTCTTT. The encoded protein is CASSSRFYTEAFF.

This clonotype occurred many times. The V call is TRBV19, the J call TRBJ1-2, with a tentative D call TRBD1 (6 bases). This CDR3 is 18 amino acids long. Germline V CDR1 and CDR2: LNHDA, SQIVND (reference sequence). Trimming shortened V by 5 bases and J by 4 bases, and 26 bases separated the two germline ends. CDR3 coding DNA: TGTGCCAGTAGTGCCGGGTGGGGCACAGGGTCGGGTAGCTATGGCTACACCTTC. This encodes CASSAGWGTGSGSYGYTF.

This clonotype occurred a few times. The CDR3 protein is CATSPLDKGLYEQYV. CDR3 DNA sequence: TGTGCCACCAGCCCCCTAGATAAGGGTCTATACGAGCAGTACGTC. V and J are TRBV15 and TRBJ2-7, with unresolved D. This CDR3 is 15 amino acids long. Between the trimmed V and J ends, which lost 5 bases and 4 bases, there was a span of 18 bases. From germline, CDR1 is LNHNV and CDR2 YYDKDF (reference sequence).

The sample holds a few counts of this clonotype. This CDR3 reads CASSLAFEGTGKETQYF. The CDR3 coding sequence is TGCGCCAGCAGCTTGGCCTTTGAAGGGACCGGAAAAGAGACCCAGTACTTC. The chain employs TRBV5-1 and TRBJ2-5; TRBD1 or TRBD2 may be the D gene (5 bases each). CDR1 is SGHRS, CDR2 YFSETQ, per germline. The CDR3 is 17 amino acids. With 0 bases removed from V and 3 bases from J, the gap between germline ends came to 18 bases.

This clonotype was seen a few times. This rearrangement joins TRBV12-3 or TRBV12-4 to TRBJ2-5, with D possibly TRBD2 on 6 matching bases. This CDR3 is 15 amino acids long. V lost 2 bases to trimming and J lost 4 bases, with 14 bases between them. The CDR3 bases are TGTGCCAGCAGTTTAAAGGCGGGGTGGGGAGAGACCCAGTACTTC. Translation gives CASSLKAGWGETQYF.

The chain is built from TRBV27 and TRBJ2-3, with a weak D call TRBD1 (5 bases). This CDR3 is 11 amino acids long. Germline V gene lookup returns CDR1 MNHEY and CDR2 SMNVEV (reference sequence). Trimming took off 7 bases at V and 11 bases at J, with 13 bases between the two ends. CDR3 bases: TGTGCCAGCACCTTAGGACAAGAGCAGTATTTT. Translated: CASTLGQEQYF.

This clonotype has a count of ten or more. The chain couples TRBV24-1 to TRBJ2-2, with a weak D call TRBD2 (7 bases). This CDR3 is built from 16 residues. Germline CDR1 reads KGHDR; CDR2 reads SFDVKD. Between the trimmed V and J ends, which lost 3 bases and 3 bases, there was a span of 13 bases. As DNA, the CDR3 is TGTGCCACCAGTGATGCGGGGGCCGTTCACACCGGGGAGCTGTTTTTT. Protein sequence: CATSDAGAVHTGELFF.

The rearrangement links TRBV12-3 or TRBV12-4 to TRBJ1-5; D possibly corresponds to TRBD1 (5 bases). The CDR3 has 16 residues. V was cut by 3 bases and J by 6 bases, with 18 bases left in between. CDR3 bases: TGTGCCAGCAGTTTTAGCTCGGTGGGGGGTCTTCAGCCCCAGCATTTT. Protein sequence: CASSFSSVGGLQPQHF.

This sequence joins TRBV28 and TRBJ1-1; 9 bases line up with TRBD1. Looked up from germline, CDR1 is MDHEN and CDR2 is SYDVKM. The CDR3 has 16 amino acids. V gave up 6 bases and J gave up 0 bases; unmatched junction bases: 8. The CDR3 spells CASRPRDRVVNTEAFF. The CDR3 region has the DNA TGTGCCAGCAGACCTCGGGACAGGGTTGTGAACACTGAAGCTTTCTTT.